The present entry profiles one T cell receptor beta chain with its context. Its target is unknown. Replicate PCRs from sorted subsets contained 200 ng DNA, which is tens of thousands of T cell genomes. Sequencing was performed with immunoSEQ multiplex PCR; in TCRdb, only in-frame clones are kept and a portion is missing. The sample lists about 2.4 million clones, approximately 94% seen once, with 0.14% in the top ten. The data belong to a study of shared clonotypes between healthy human individuals. Whole-study results and caveats: Shared clonotypes across all four donors exceeded non-shared ones in generation probability. How much donors shared clonotypes was expected to be affected by sequencing depth.

From CD4+ cells came CD45RA+ naive and CD45RA-negative memory subsets. The V gene end was trimmed by 0 bases and the J gene end by 4 bases; junction bases not matched to a gene: 6. The CDR3 consists of 15 residues. Germline-derived CDR1 and CDR2 are SGHRS and YFSETQ. This chain links TRBV5-1 with TRBJ2-7, with 8 nucleotides matching TRBD1. The receptor comes from a man in his late teens or twenties in good health. Source material: naive CD4+ T cells sorted from blood. Subset noted: CD45RA+ positively selected. This CDR3 is CASSLALQGEYEQYF. The CDR3 bases are TGCGCCAGCAGCTTGGCCCTACAGGGGGAATACGAGCAGTACTTC.